The rows below give T cell receptor beta chains drawn from one sample of a study of T-cell reconstitution after alpha-beta-depleted transplantation in children. MiXCR was run by TCRdb on the PCR reads, yielding one entry per CDR3 protein. This sample carries around 130,000 distinct CDR3 sequences, about 9.9% of them seen once, and the ten largest clones take approximately 25%. The specimen was PBMCs, mostly from graft donor cells, collected 180 days after TCRalphabeta/CD19-depleted stem cell transplant. These receptor sequences come from a girl under three years old who had a stem cell transplant for combined immunodeficiency, so the T cells may come from the graft donor. Each CDR3 is given with its conserved first and last residue. Fields, in order: clone size, D gene, J gene, CDR3 length, V gene, CDR3 DNA, CDR3 protein. D genes are given only for firm matches. Expanded clones are given a class, and other clones once, few, many or no size at all.

clone size: .
D gene: TRBD2
J gene: TRBJ2-2
CDR3 length: 17
V gene: TRBV24-1
CDR3 DNA: TGTGCCACCAGTGATTTAGCGGGGGCCTCCAACACCGGGGAGCTGTTTTTT
CDR3 protein: CATSDLAGASNTGELFF

clone size: .
D gene: .
J gene: TRBJ1-5
CDR3 length: 17
V gene: TRBV3-1
CDR3 DNA: TGTGCCAGCAGCCAACCGACCCGGAAAGGCAGCAATCAGCCCCAGCATTTT
CDR3 protein: CASSQPTRKGSNQPQHF

clone size: few
D gene: TRBD2
J gene: TRBJ2-1
CDR3 length: 14
V gene: TRBV27
CDR3 DNA: TGTGCCAGCAGTCTGGGACTAGCGGGGTTGGTGCAGTTCTTC
CDR3 protein: CASSLGLAGLVQFF

clone size: few
D gene: .
J gene: TRBJ2-7
CDR3 length: 12
V gene: TRBV10-2
CDR3 DNA: TGCGCCAGCAGCGAAACAGGGCTCGAGCAGTACTTC
CDR3 protein: CASSETGLEQYF

clone size: .
D gene: .
J gene: TRBJ2-3
CDR3 length: 13
V gene: TRBV7-2
CDR3 DNA: TGTGCCAGCAGCTACGACGGACCAGATACGCAGTATTTT
CDR3 protein: CASSYDGPDTQYF

clone size: few
D gene: .
J gene: TRBJ1-2
CDR3 length: 16
V gene: TRBV28
CDR3 DNA: TGTGCCAGCAGTTTATGGGGCAGGGCCTACAACTATGGCTACACCTTC
CDR3 protein: CASSLWGRAYNYGYTF

clone size: .
D gene: TRBD2
J gene: TRBJ2-1
CDR3 length: 18
V gene: TRBV11-2
CDR3 DNA: TGTGCCAGCAGCTTAGTAAGGGGGACTAGCGGGGCCCTGAATGAGCAGTTCTTC
CDR3 protein: CASSLVRGTSGALNEQFF

clone size: .
D gene: .
J gene: TRBJ1-6
CDR3 length: 13
V gene: TRBV5-1
CDR3 DNA: TGCGCCAGCAGCTTGGGAGGATCACCAGGCCTCCACTTT
CDR3 protein: CASSLGGSPGLHF

clone size: few
D gene: TRBD1
J gene: TRBJ1-2
CDR3 length: 16
V gene: TRBV6-1
CDR3 DNA: TGTGCCAGCAGCCTGGTACAGGGGATCCTGTATGACGGCTACACCTTC
CDR3 protein: CASSLVQGILYDGYTF

clone size: few
D gene: .
J gene: TRBJ2-7
CDR3 length: 13
V gene: TRBV12-3/TRBV12-4
CDR3 DNA: TGTGCCAGCAGTTCCGCCCGGAGCTCCGAGCAGTACTTC
CDR3 protein: CASSSARSSEQYF

clone size: .
D gene: TRBD2
J gene: TRBJ2-4
CDR3 length: 17
V gene: TRBV7-2
CDR3 DNA: TGTGCCAGCAGCAGAACTAGCGGGAGGATTGCCAAAAACAGTCAGTACTTC
CDR3 protein: CASSRTSGRIAKNSQYF

clone size: few
D gene: .
J gene: TRBJ2-2
CDR3 length: 16
V gene: TRBV2
CDR3 DNA: TGTGCCAGCAGTTACCCGGGACTCCTTTCGGACGGGGAGCTGTTTTTT
CDR3 protein: CASSYPGLLSDGELFF